This T cell receptor (beta chain) emerged from a study of Ad26.COV2.S vaccination and SARS-CoV-2 variants. The treatment was: roughly 20 received Ad26.COV2.S at low or high dose, single or two shots; about 5 received placebo; per-sample allocation not given. Vaccine and placebo recipients were sampled on day 63 after the first injection. In Boston, the donor was an adult between 18-55 years of age. Here immunoSEQ multiplex PCR was the method, and the copy in TCRdb shows in-frame clones only, minus some. Of fewer than 800,000 clones in the sample, approximately 88% were seen once. Per germline, CDR1 LNHDA and CDR2 SQIVND (reference sequence). This CDR3 has 14 residues. V was cut by 3 bases and J by 3 bases, with 11 bases left in between. This clone was picked up one time.

The TCR comes from a person between 18 and 65 years old who received the Ad26.COV2.S COVID-19 vaccine or a placebo. This chain joins TRBV19 and TRBJ1-1; D remains unclear. Sample: peripheral blood, taken in a trial of Ad26.COV2.S vaccine versus placebo. The CDR3 DNA is TGTGCCAGTAGTATGAGACAATTGTACACTGAAGCTTTCTTT. This sequence encodes CASSMRQLYTEAFF.